This passage covers 24 T cell receptor beta chains from one sample sequenced in a study of cytomegalovirus exposure and HLA in healthy donors. The data were produced by immunoSEQ multiplex PCR, yet TCRdb's version contains in-frame clones alone and is incomplete. Of some 100,000 clones in the sample, 70% to 90% were seen once. Sequenced material: PBMCs. These receptors all stem from a man between 18 and 35 years old in good health and CMV-seropositive.

This chain uses TRBV28 with TRBJ2-1; TRBD2 aligns across 9 bases. The CDR3 length is 13 residues. From germline, CDR1 is MDHEN and CDR2 SYDVKM. The J segment lost 10 bases and the V segment lost 6 bases, leaving 7 bases of the junction unmatched. The CDR3 region is CASRPGTSREQFF. CDR3 in DNA: TGTGCCAGCAGACCAGGGACTAGCAGGGAGCAGTTCTTC.

This clone has a single count. The rearrangement joins TRBV5-4 to TRBJ2-7; 10 bases line up with TRBD1. The CDR3 extends over 20 amino acids. Germline values: CDR1 SGHNT, CDR2 YYREEE (reference sequence). The junction had 25 bases not matched to a gene; V was cut back by 5 bases and J by 5 bases. CDR3: CASSPRKRDRGSGDLDEQYF. DNA for the CDR3: TGTGCCAGCAGTCCGAGAAAGCGGGACAGGGGCAGTGGAGACCTCGACGAGCAGTACTTC.

This chain links TRBV19 with TRBJ2-4; weak D call: TRBD2 (7 bases). In germline, CDR1 is LNHDA, CDR2 SQIVND (reference sequence). Trimming pared 4 bases from V and 4 bases from J, leaving 17 bases between. The CDR3 spans 16 residues. CDR3 nucleotides: TGTGCCAGTAGTACCCCGAACAGGGAGGGTAAAAACATTCAGTACTTC. Translation gives CASSTPNREGKNIQYF.

J is TRBJ2-7 and V is TRBV28; TRBD1 might be the D (5 bases). Deletions cut 3 bases from V and 1 base from J, with 10 bases between. This CDR3 has 14 amino acids. The V gene's germline CDR1 is MDHEN and CDR2 SYDVKM. The CDR3 coding sequence is TGTGCCAGCAGTTTTTCCGACAGATCCTACGAGCAGTACTTC. It yields the protein CASSFSDRSYEQYF. The whole variable domain, filled in from reference TRBV28 and TRBJ2-7, reads DVKVTQSSRYLVKRTGEKVFLECVQDMDHENMFWYRQDPGLGLRLIYFSYDVKMKEKGDIPEGYSVSREKKERFSLILESASTNQTSMYLCASSFSDRSYEQYFGPGTRLTVT.

The chain recombines TRBV10-2 with TRBJ1-6; weak D call: TRBD1 (6 bases). V was clipped by 2 bases and J by 3 bases, with 11 bases between them. CDR3 length: 16 amino acids. Germline-derived CDR1 and CDR2 are WSHSY and SAAADI. The CDR3 bases are TGCGCCAGCAGTGAGAGGGGGAACAGCTATAATTCACCCCTCCACTTT. Protein: CASSERGNSYNSPLHF.

J is TRBJ2-1 and V is TRBV4-3; D might be TRBD2 (7 bases). The CDR3 sequence is 17 residues long. In germline, CDR1 is LGHNA, CDR2 YSLEER. The ends were cut back, 3 bases at V and 0 bases at J, with 15 bases in the middle. CDR3 loop: CASSHQGGASSYNEQFF. The CDR3 coding sequence is TGCGCCAGCAGCCACCAAGGGGGGGCAAGCTCCTACAATGAGCAGTTCTTC.

This chain uses TRBV7-9 with TRBJ1-2; 7 bases are a match to TRBD1. Germline CDR1 reads SEHNR; CDR2 reads FQNEAQ (reference sequence). This CDR3 contains 14 residues. Trimming removed 5 bases from V and 7 bases from J; junction bases left unmatched: 10. CDR3 DNA sequence: TGTGCCAGCAGCCCCCGACAGGGATCAAGTGGCTACACCTTC. It is translated as CASSPRQGSSGYTF.

The chain is built from TRBV4-1 and TRBJ1-1; a possible D gene is TRBD1 (6 bases). From germline, CDR1 is MGHRA and CDR2 YSYEKL. The CDR3 has 15 amino acids. The ends were cut back, 0 bases at V and 1 base at J, with 9 bases in the middle. CDR3 sequence (DNA): TGCGCCAGCAGCCAAGATGGGGGCCCGAACACTGAAGCTTTCTTT. This codes for CASSQDGGPNTEAFF.

A single count supports this clone. The rearrangement uses TRBV6-6 and TRBJ1-2, with no clear D. CDR3 length: 11 amino acids. Trimming took 7 bases from V and 5 from J, leaving 8 bases between them. Germline CDR1 reads MNHNY; CDR2 reads SVGAGI (reference sequence). Here the CDR3 DNA reads TGTGCCAGCACCCGGGGATATGGCTACACCTTC. Protein: CASTRGYGYTF.

The chain employs TRBV2 and TRBJ2-6; 7 bases fit TRBD1. CDR1 SNHLY and CDR2 FYNNEI come from the germline V gene. The CDR3 has 17 amino acids. Trimming cost V 7 bases and J 1 base; bases outside gene matches: 10. The DNA for the CDR3 is TGTGCCAGCACGGTTATGACAGGGCTTTCTGGGGCCAACGTCCTGACTTTC. This gives the protein CASTVMTGLSGANVLTF.

The genes are TRBV5-4 and TRBJ1-3; perhaps TRBD1 as D (6 bases). Germline V gene lookup returns CDR1 SGHNT and CDR2 YYREEE (reference sequence). V was cut by 3 bases and J by 1 base, with 14 bases left in between. The CDR3 spans 16 residues. The CDR3 coding sequence is TGTGCCAGCAGCTCGCGGGGGGCCCTTTCTGGAAACACCATATATTTT. This gives the protein CASSSRGALSGNTIYF.

This rearrangement joins TRBV5-4 to TRBJ2-5; 10 nucleotides line up with TRBD1. Germline V gives CDR1 SGHNT, CDR2 YYREEE (reference sequence). Germline trimming cut 4 bases from V and 4 bases from J; bases unmatched to any gene: 7. The CDR3 sequence is 15 residues long. CDR3 loop: CASSRGTGVRETQYF. CDR3 in DNA: TGTGCCAGCAGCCGAGGGACAGGGGTGAGAGAGACCCAGTACTTC.

The V and J genes are TRBV18 and TRBJ1-6, with TRBD1 as a possible D gene (6 bases). Germline CDR1 reads KGHSH; CDR2 reads LQKENI. The CDR3 runs 17 residues. V lost 3 bases to trimming and J lost 3 bases, with 15 bases between them. CDR3 DNA sequence: TGTGCCAGCTCACCCAACGGGGACACTTTCTATAATTCACCCCTCCACTTT. Protein sequence: CASSPNGDTFYNSPLHF. Full variable domain (rest looked up from reference TRBV18 and TRBJ1-6): NAGVMQNPRHLVRRRGQEARLRCSPMKGHSHVYWYRQLPEEGLKFMVYLQKENIIDESGMPKERFSAEFPKEGPSILRIQQVVRGDSAAYFCASSPNGDTFYNSPLHFGNGTRLTVT.

J is TRBJ1-4 and V is TRBV28; tentatively, D is TRBD1 (6 bases). This CDR3 contains 17 residues. The germline V gene encodes CDR1 MDHEN and CDR2 SYDVKM. With 4 bases removed from V and 1 base from J, the gap between germline ends came to 16 bases. CDR3 residues: CASSSTGRLVTNEKLFF. As DNA, the CDR3 is TGTGCCAGCAGTTCTACAGGGAGACTCGTAACTAATGAAAAACTGTTTTTT.

The genes are TRBV15 and TRBJ2-3; 9 bases align to TRBD2. This CDR3 is 15 amino acids long. Losses at the gene ends were 5 bases for V and 2 bases for J; bases not matched to a gene: 5. CDR1 is LNHNV, CDR2 YYDKDF, per germline (reference sequence). CDR3: CATSPLAGYTDTQYF. For the CDR3, the DNA is TGTGCCACCAGCCCCCTAGCGGGATACACAGATACGCAGTATTTT. Based on the CDR3 plus reference TRBV15 and TRBJ2-3, the full variable domain is DAMVIQNPRYQVTQFGKPVTLSCSQTLNHNVMYWYQQKSSQAPKLLFHYYDKDFNNEADTPDNFQSRRPNTSFCFLDIRSPGLGDTAMYLCATSPLAGYTDTQYFGPGTRLTVL.

This clone was seen a few times. The chain carries TRBV7-9 and TRBJ2-7; 7 bases are shared with TRBD1. There are 12 residues in the CDR3. CDR1 is SEHNR and CDR2 is FQNEAQ in the germline V gene (reference sequence). V was clipped by 1 base and J by 7 bases; unmatched bases: 1. CDR3 nucleotide sequence: TGTGCCAGCAGCTTAGTGACAGGGGAGCAGTACTTC. Translation gives CASSLVTGEQYF.

The chain is built from TRBV6-6 and TRBJ2-1; a weak D match, TRBD2 (6 bases). The CDR3 consists of 15 residues. Trimming cost V 6 bases and J 7 bases, with 19 bases left between them. Germline CDR1 MNHNY, CDR2 SVGAGI (reference sequence). The CDR3 here is CASRSSGGFGNEQFF. The CDR3 coding sequence is TGTGCCAGCAGGAGTTCCGGGGGATTCGGGAATGAGCAGTTCTTC.

The chain joins TRBV15 to TRBJ2-7; possibly TRBD1 for D (6 bases). The CDR3 is 13 residues long. Trimming left V 4 bases short and J 3 bases short, with 10 bases between. From germline, CDR1 is LNHNV and CDR2 YYDKDF (reference sequence). CDR3 sequence: CATSIGTSYEQYF. Here the CDR3 DNA reads TGTGCCACCAGCATTGGGACAAGCTACGAGCAGTACTTC. The full variable domain, with the rest looked up from reference TRBV15 and TRBJ2-7, is DAMVIQNPRYQVTQFGKPVTLSCSQTLNHNVMYWYQQKSSQAPKLLFHYYDKDFNNEADTPDNFQSRRPNTSFCFLDIRSPGLGDTAMYLCATSIGTSYEQYFGPGTRLTVT.

The chain carries TRBV2 and TRBJ2-1; 8 positions agree with TRBD1. The CDR3 contains 15 residues. V trimming: 3 bases; J trimming: 7 bases; junction bases outside the gene matches: 8. CDR1 is SNHLY and CDR2 is FYNNEI in the germline V gene. The CDR3 is CASSDQGQAWNEQFF. In DNA form, the CDR3 reads TGTGCCAGCAGTGACCAGGGACAGGCTTGGAATGAGCAGTTCTTC.

The chain recombines TRBV29-1 with TRBJ1-1; TRBD1 matches at 8 bases. CDR1 SQVTM and CDR2 ANQGSEA come from the germline V gene. The CDR3 loop spans 13 amino acids. After removal of 6 bases from V and 3 bases from J, the junction contained 6 bases not matched to a gene. The CDR3 here is CSVALTGDTEAFF. Written as DNA, the CDR3 is TGCAGCGTGGCCCTGACAGGGGACACTGAAGCTTTCTTT.

The chain couples TRBV6-1 to TRBJ1-2; D not certain. The CDR3 runs 10 residues. Germline CDR1 is MNHNS and CDR2 is SASEGT. V lost 11 bases and J 8 bases, leaving 12 bases between the germline ends. DNA of the CDR3: TGTGCCGCAGCCGAGGTCGGCTACACCTTC. Amino acid sequence: CAAAEVGYTF.

The chain links TRBV27 to TRBJ2-3; 7 nucleotides align to TRBD2. The trim removed 7 bases at V and 3 bases at J, leaving 13 bases unmatched. Germline V CDR1 and CDR2: MNHEY, SMNVEV (reference sequence). This CDR3 spans 16 amino acids. Written as DNA, the CDR3 is TGTGCCAGCATCCCGATTTCGGGGGGATGGACAGATACGCAGTATTTT. Its translation: CASIPISGGWTDTQYF.

This chain uses TRBV6-5 with TRBJ1-6, with D unresolved. The CDR3 covers 14 residues. The germline V and J ends were trimmed by 0 bases and 8 bases, with 8 bases remaining between them. Germline loops: CDR1 MNHEY, CDR2 SVGAGI. CDR3 in DNA: TGTGCCAGCAGTTACTCGTCACGGTATTCACCCCTCCACTTT. Protein: CASSYSSRYSPLHF.

The chain has TRBV6-1 and TRBJ2-7, with 7 positions matching TRBD1. Germline CDR1 and CDR2: MNHNS and SASEGT. The junction had 15 bases not matched to a gene; V was cut back by 2 bases and J by 2 bases. The CDR3 is 18 amino acids. This CDR3 is CASSERPGQSGHPYEQYF. CDR3 DNA sequence: TGTGCCAGCAGTGAAAGACCGGGACAGTCCGGGCATCCCTACGAGCAGTACTTC.